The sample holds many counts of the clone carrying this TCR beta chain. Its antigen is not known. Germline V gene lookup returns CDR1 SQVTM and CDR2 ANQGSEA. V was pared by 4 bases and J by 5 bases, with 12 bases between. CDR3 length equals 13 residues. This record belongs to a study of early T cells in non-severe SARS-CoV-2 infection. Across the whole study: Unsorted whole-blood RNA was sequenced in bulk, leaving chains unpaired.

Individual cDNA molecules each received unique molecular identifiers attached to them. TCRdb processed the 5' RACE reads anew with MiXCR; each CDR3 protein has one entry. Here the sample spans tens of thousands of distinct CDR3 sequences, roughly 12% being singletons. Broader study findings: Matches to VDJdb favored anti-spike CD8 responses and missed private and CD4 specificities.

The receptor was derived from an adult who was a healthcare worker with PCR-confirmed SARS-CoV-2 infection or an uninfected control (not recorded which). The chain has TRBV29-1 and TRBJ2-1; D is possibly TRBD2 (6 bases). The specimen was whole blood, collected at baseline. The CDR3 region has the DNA TGCAGCGTTGGATCGGACTATAACAATGAGCAGTTCTTC. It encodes CSVGSDYNNEQFF.